This T cell receptor beta chain was recovered during a study of radiation and T cells in renal cell carcinoma. General observations from the study: Top tumor clonotypes rose in blood 2 weeks post-radiation, then contracted.

About this clone: Antigen: not known.

The germline CDR1 and CDR2 sequences are GTSNPN and SVGIG (reference sequence). This CDR3 has 16 amino acids. Trimming stripped 0 bases from V and 5 bases from J, with 20 bases between. The time point is: blood 4 weeks post-SBRT, at nephrectomy. Treatment described: 15 Gy SBRT to primary tumor, nephrectomy 4 weeks later. TCRdb's table, derived via immunoSEQ multiplex PCR, lists solely in-frame clones and lacks some. The sample shows 25,000 to 40,000 clones, about 85% of them seen only once. The material was blood, obtained from a patient whose treatment included radiotherapy and nephrectomy. The sequence was obtained from a man aged 60 to 75 with renal cell carcinoma. This chain connects TRBV30 to TRBJ2-7; D is perhaps TRBD2 (5 bases). The CDR3, as DNA: TGTGCCTGGAGTGTATTGTCTGGGCTGTCGAGGGACGAGCAGTACTTC. This translates into CAWSVLSGLSRDEQYF.